Below are 10 T cell receptor beta chains sequenced from a single sample in a study of cytomegalovirus exposure and HLA in healthy donors. This PCR relied on a set of 60 Vbeta primers and 13 Jbeta primers. TCRdb's copy holds only in-frame clones and misses some; the assay was immunoSEQ multiplex PCR. The sample shows approximately 110,000 clones, around 76% of them seen only once. Sequencing was carried out using PBMCs. These receptors were collected from a woman in her sixties or seventies in good health and CMV-seropositive.

This clone was counted between two and nine times. This rearrangement joins TRBV11-2 to TRBJ2-5; 11 bases align to TRBD2. The CDR3 has 13 residues. J lost 7 bases, V lost 6 bases, and 4 bases had no gene match. CDR1 is SGHAT, CDR2 FQNNGV, per germline. CDR3 nucleotides: TGTGCCAGCAGGCTTAGCGGGGGGGGGACCCAGTACTTC. As protein: CASRLSGGGTQYF.

The genes are TRBV5-1 and TRBJ2-1, with TRBD2 matching 8 bases. The length of the CDR3 is 14 residues. Germline CDR1 reads SGHRS; CDR2 reads YFSETQ. V was clipped by 7 bases and J by 8 bases; unmatched bases: 11. As DNA, the CDR3 is TGCGCCAGCTATTCAGCGGGAGAGGGGGATGAGCAGTTCTTC. It specifies CASYSAGEGDEQFF.

The CDR3: CASSGYTSGNSYNEQFF. DNA of the CDR3: TGTGCCAGCAGTGGGTACACTAGCGGGAACTCCTACAATGAGCAGTTCTTC. The gene calls are TRBV25-1 and TRBJ2-1; 10 bases match TRBD2. The CDR3 consists of 17 residues. Losses at the gene ends were 4 bases for V and 0 bases for J; bases not matched to a gene: 6. CDR1 is MGHDK, CDR2 SYGVNS, per germline.

In DNA, the CDR3 is TGTGCCTGGAGTTGGATCGGGACATCGAACACTGAAGCTTTCTTT. The encoded protein is CAWSWIGTSNTEAFF. The chain recombines TRBV30 with TRBJ1-1; maybe TRBD1 (6 bases). Trimming removed 2 bases from V and 1 base from J, with 14 bases in between. The germline V gene has CDR1 GTSNPN and CDR2 SVGIG (reference sequence). The CDR3 has 15 amino acids.

This chain joins TRBV7-2 and TRBJ2-3; TRBD2 agrees at 9 bases. Germline lookup yields CDR1 SGHTA and CDR2 FQGNSA. This CDR3 contains 19 residues. V gave up 2 bases and J gave up 2 bases; unmatched junction bases: 14. The CDR3, as DNA: TGTGCCAGCAGCTTAAGGTCCCCTAGGGGCGGGGGGGCCACAGATACGCAGTATTTT. Its protein product is CASSLRSPRGGGATDTQYF. Based on the CDR3 plus reference TRBV7-2 and TRBJ2-3, the full variable domain is GAGVSQSPSNKVTEKGKDVELRCDPISGHTALYWYRQSLGQGLEFLIYFQGNSAPDKSGLPSDRFSAERTGGSVSTLTIQRTQQEDSAVYLCASSLRSPRGGGATDTQYFGPGTRLTVL.

The gene calls are TRBV29-1 and TRBJ1-1; maybe TRBD1 (5 bases). CDR1 and CDR2 from the germline V gene are SQVTM and ANQGSEA. Trimming took 4 bases from V and 3 from J, leaving 6 bases between them. This CDR3 region has 11 residues. CDR3 residues: CSVGGDTEAFF. The CDR3 DNA follows: TGCAGCGTTGGGGGCGACACTGAAGCTTTCTTT.

V usage is TRBV30 and J usage is TRBJ2-5; D uncertain. The germline V gene has CDR1 GTSNPN and CDR2 SVGIG (reference sequence). The CDR3 spans 12 residues. The V gene lost 5 bases and the J gene lost 6 bases, with 13 bases spanning the gap. CDR3 residues: CAWEAPGKTQYF. The CDR3 DNA is TGTGCCTGGGAGGCCCCCGGAAAGACCCAGTACTTC.

The chain has TRBV6-5 and TRBJ2-1, with TRBD2 matching over 13 bases. The CDR3 has 14 residues. V lost 8 bases to trimming and J lost 8 bases; unmatched junction nucleotides: 6. Germline CDR1 reads MNHEY; CDR2 reads SVGAGI. In nucleotides, the CDR3 is TGTGCCAGCGGAACTAGCGGGGGGGCGTATGAGCAGTTCTTC. Translated, it gives CASGTSGGAYEQFF.

This clone was counted a few times. The chain has TRBV6-6 and TRBJ1-3, with D hard to call. Looked up from germline, CDR1 is MNHNY and CDR2 is SVGAGI (reference sequence). This CDR3 spans 15 amino acids. The germline V and J ends were trimmed by 8 bases and 0 bases, with 14 bases remaining between them. CDR3 in amino acids: CASSPSGFSGNTIYF. For the CDR3, the DNA is TGTGCCAGCTCCCCGTCCGGTTTCTCTGGAAACACCATATATTTT.

This clone turned up a few times. J is TRBJ1-4 and V is TRBV6-6; no clear D gene. The CDR3 runs 12 residues. Per germline, CDR1 MNHNY and CDR2 SVGAGI (reference sequence). V was shortened by 8 bases and J by 5 bases, with 9 bases between the two germline ends. The CDR3 nucleotides are TGTGCCAGCTCCCCGGGGAATGAAAAACTGTTTTTT. It codes for CASSPGNEKLFF.